The T cell receptor beta chain under discussion was sequenced for a study of blood T cell repertoires in COVID-19. Study as a whole: The study drew acute and convalescent COVID-19 samples from the United States, Italy and Spain. Sources were T cells, B-cell-depleted T cells, or PBMCs; the material itself was cDNA or gDNA.

Authors' processing steps: For nucleated cells, counts were estimated from reference gene primer amplification. Assay used: immunoSEQ multiplex PCR; TCRdb lists only in-frame clones, some missing. V, J and clone size were drawn from that table, and D and trimming were deduced from the DNA. The sample yields 88,000 or so clones, approximately 86% seen once. V lost 7 bases, J lost 4 bases, and 14 bases stayed unmatched. CDR3 length equals 17 residues. From germline, CDR1 is MNHEY and CDR2 SMNVEV (reference sequence). The source of this sequence is a man aged 55 to 70 with acute or convalescent COVID-19. This chain joins TRBV27 and TRBJ2-2, with TRBD1 matching over 8 bases. The sequenced sample consisted of peripheral blood. Here the CDR3 DNA reads TGTGCCAGCACCCTGAGGACAGGGTCATTATCCACCGGGGAGCTGTTTTTT. Amino acids: CASTLRTGSLSTGELFF.